One sample yielded the 24 T cell receptor beta chains listed below, sequenced in a study of cytomegalovirus exposure and HLA in healthy donors. 13 Jbeta primers and 60 Vbeta primers were used for the PCR. Profiling relied on immunoSEQ multiplex PCR, and the TCRdb table lists in-frame clones only, not all of them. The sample lists tens of thousands of clones, 65% to 80% occurring once. Sequencing input: PBMCs. Source of these receptors: a male donor in good health and CMV-seropositive.

The chain links TRBV6-4 to TRBJ2-5, with 12 bases lining up with TRBD2. This CDR3 is 15 amino acids long. V shed 9 bases, J shed 2 bases, and the junction held 7 bases outside the gene matches. Germline lookup yields CDR1 MRHNA and CDR2 SNTAGT. The CDR3 DNA reads as TGTGCCAGGACCACTAGCGGGGGGTTTCAAGAGACCCAGTACTTC. Encoded protein: CARTTSGGFQETQYF.

Comment on this clone: Relative to the germline gene, one junction end is altered; a read error may explain this. The gene calls are TRBV7-9 and TRBJ1-2, with 9 bases fitting TRBD1. This CDR3 has 16 residues. CDR1 and CDR2 from the germline V gene are SEHNR and FQNEAQ (reference sequence). The CDR3 loop is CSSSSKQGADPYGYTF. CDR3 DNA sequence: TGTTCCAGCAGTTCGAAACAGGGGGCCGATCCCTATGGCTACACCTTC.

The chain combines TRBV27 with TRBJ2-3, with 10 positions matching TRBD2. Germline CDR1 MNHEY, CDR2 SMNVEV (reference sequence). The CDR3 is 18 residues long. The junction had 12 bases not matched to a gene; V was cut back by 4 bases and J by 2 bases. The CDR3: CASSWFLAGDGSTDTQYF. The CDR3, as DNA: TGTGCCAGCAGTTGGTTTCTAGCGGGGGATGGTTCCACAGATACGCAGTATTTT.

The V call is TRBV5-4, the J call TRBJ2-1; 8 nucleotides line up with TRBD2. Trimming cost V 3 bases and J 0 bases; bases outside gene matches: 2. The germline V gene has CDR1 SGHNT and CDR2 YYREEE (reference sequence). The CDR3 spans 15 residues. The CDR3 spells CASSSGTSSYNEQFF. The CDR3 DNA reads TGTGCCAGCAGCTCCGGGACTAGCTCCTACAATGAGCAGTTCTTC.

This chain's CDR3 is CASRTGAYNEQFF. CDR3 nucleotides: TGCGCCAGCCGGACAGGGGCCTACAATGAGCAGTTCTTC. V usage is TRBV5-1 and J usage is TRBJ2-1; 9 bases fit TRBD1. V lost 7 bases and J lost 2; bases outside the gene matches: 1. Germline CDR1 and CDR2: SGHRS and YFSETQ. The CDR3 has 13 residues.

CDR3 protein: CASSRRGSGGTGELFF. CDR3 nucleotide sequence: TGTGCCAGCAGCAGACGAGGGAGCGGGGGGACCGGGGAGCTGTTTTTT. The rearrangement links TRBV11-1 to TRBJ2-2, with 9 bases identical to TRBD2. The CDR3 has 16 amino acids. From germline, CDR1 is SGHAT and CDR2 FQDESV (reference sequence). The V segment lost 5 bases and the J segment 5 bases; nucleotides outside the gene matches: 9.

The J gene is TRBJ2-7, the V gene TRBV7-9, with TRBD1 identical over 11 bases. The germline V gene has CDR1 SEHNR and CDR2 FQNEAQ (reference sequence). The CDR3 runs 16 residues. Trimming took 1 base from V and 5 from J; bases not matched to a gene: 7. The CDR3 reads CASSLVIGTGGHEQYF. In nucleotides, the CDR3 is TGTGCCAGCAGCTTAGTAATCGGGACAGGGGGTCACGAGCAGTACTTC.

The chain couples TRBV19 to TRBJ1-5; 8 bases align to TRBD1. This CDR3 comprises 15 residues. Germline CDR1 and CDR2: LNHDA and SQIVND (reference sequence). Unmatched junction bases numbered 12, after V lost 7 bases and J lost 7 bases. Written as DNA, the CDR3 is TGTGCCAGTACCCTGGGCAGGGGGCAAGGACAGCCCCAGCATTTT. Protein: CASTLGRGQGQPQHF.

This chain uses TRBV5-1 with TRBJ2-2, with D uncertain. V was cut by 0 bases and J by 5 bases, with 5 bases left in between. There are 13 residues in the CDR3. The germline gives CDR1 SGHRS, CDR2 YFSETQ. The CDR3 nucleotides are TGCGCCAGCAGCTTGGACCGGACCGGGGAGCTGTTTTTT. As protein: CASSLDRTGELFF.

The chain carries TRBV7-8 and TRBJ1-6; 9 nucleotides align to TRBD1. This CDR3 contains 17 residues. Looked up from germline, CDR1 is SGHVS and CDR2 is FQNEAQ. V lost 1 base, J lost 4 bases, and 5 bases stayed unmatched. This CDR3 reads CASSLGDRATYNSPLHF. The CDR3, as DNA: TGTGCCAGCAGCTTAGGGGACAGGGCTACTTATAATTCACCCCTCCACTTT. Based on the CDR3 plus reference TRBV7-8 and TRBJ1-6, the full variable domain is GAGVSQSPRYKVAKRGQDVALRCDPISGHVSLFWYQQALGQGPEFLTYFQNEAQLDKSGLPSDRFFAERPEGSVSTLKIQRTQQEDSAVYLCASSLGDRATYNSPLHFGNGTRLTVT.

This chain's CDR3 is CASSFSPSGNQHNEQFF. As DNA, the CDR3 is TGTGCCAGCAGCTTTAGTCCTAGCGGCAACCAACACAATGAGCAGTTCTTC. The chain is built from TRBV7-9 and TRBJ2-1, with 7 bases lining up with TRBD2. The V gene's germline CDR1 is SEHNR and CDR2 FQNEAQ (reference sequence). Trimming took 3 bases from V and 5 from J; bases not matched to a gene: 13. The CDR3 runs to 17 residues.

The gene calls are TRBV10-3 and TRBJ2-7; 13 bases are shared with TRBD2. In germline, CDR1 is ENHRY, CDR2 SYGVKD. The CDR3 covers 13 residues. The trim removed 4 bases at V and 9 bases at J, leaving 3 bases unmatched. CDR3 nucleotides: TGTGCCATCAGTGGGACTAGCGGGAGTGTGCAGTACTTC. This encodes CAISGTSGSVQYF.

The J gene is TRBJ1-3, the V gene TRBV4-2; no clear D. CDR3 size: 16 residues. Trimming left V 2 bases short and J 0 bases short, with 11 bases between. Germline V CDR1 and CDR2: LGHNA, YNFKEQ. CDR3 nucleotide sequence: TGTGCCAGCAGCCAATCGCACACCTCCTCTGGAAACACCATATATTTT. This sequence encodes CASSQSHTSSGNTIYF.

The genes are TRBV2 and TRBJ2-5, with TRBD2 matching over 16 bases. The CDR3 spans 19 residues. Germline V CDR1 and CDR2: SNHLY, FYNNEI. V lost 3 bases, J lost 4 bases, and 11 bases stayed unmatched. The CDR3 DNA is TGTGCCAGCAGTGACGGGGGACTAGCGGGAGGGACGTGGATAGAGACCCAGTACTTC. It yields the protein CASSDGGLAGGTWIETQYF.

This clone was observed a few times. This chain connects TRBV6-1 to TRBJ2-1; 8 bases agree with TRBD1. Germline lookup yields CDR1 MNHNS and CDR2 SASEGT. The CDR3 has 13 residues. With V trimmed by 6 bases and J by 4 bases, 2 bases remained unmatched. The chain's CDR3 is CASRDREYNEQFF. CDR3 DNA: TGTGCCAGCAGGGACAGGGAATACAATGAGCAGTTCTTC.

The genes are TRBV6-6 and TRBJ2-1, with 9 bases lining up with TRBD2. The CDR3 length is 12 residues. The germline V gene encodes CDR1 MNHNY and CDR2 SVGAGI (reference sequence). J gave up 13 bases and V 8 bases, and 9 bases lay outside the gene matches. For the CDR3, the DNA is TGTGCCAGCGGAACCGGGACTAGCTATCAGTTCTTC. This codes for CASGTGTSYQFF.

A few counts support this clone. V is TRBV18 and J is TRBJ1-1; no clear D. This CDR3 contains 13 residues. With 1 base removed from V and 6 bases from J, the gap between germline ends came to 9 bases. Germline lookup yields CDR1 KGHSH and CDR2 LQKENI. This CDR3 is CASSPLAVPEAFF. The DNA of the CDR3 is TGTGCCAGCTCACCACTGGCGGTTCCTGAAGCTTTCTTT.

This chain uses TRBV7-6 with TRBJ2-1; tentative D call: TRBD2 (5 bases). This CDR3 is built from 16 residues. Germline V lookup: CDR1 SGHVS, CDR2 FNYEAQ. The germline V and J ends were trimmed by 1 base and 0 bases, with 10 bases remaining between them. The CDR3 DNA is TGTGCCAGCAGCTTAGTCAGCGGAAGCTCCTACAATGAGCAGTTCTTC. Protein sequence: CASSLVSGSSYNEQFF.

The V gene is TRBV5-6, the J gene TRBJ2-3; 8 nucleotides align to TRBD1. Germline CDR1 SGHDT, CDR2 YYEEEE. Trimming took 7 bases from V and 1 from J; bases not matched to a gene: 8. The CDR3 consists of 15 residues. The CDR3 is CASGPTGVGTDTQYF. DNA for the CDR3: TGTGCCAGCGGCCCGACAGGGGTCGGCACAGATACGCAGTATTTT.

This chain links TRBV4-3 with TRBJ2-7; possible D gene TRBD2, 6 bases. Trimming cost V 1 base and J 6 bases, with 16 bases left between them. In germline, CDR1 is LGHNA, CDR2 YSLEER. The length of the CDR3 is 15 residues. The CDR3 protein is CASSQGLGLIGEQYF. The CDR3 DNA sequence: TGCGCCAGCAGCCAAGGACTGGGACTTATAGGCGAGCAGTACTTC.

V and J are TRBV10-3 and TRBJ2-1; 8 nucleotides agree with TRBD2. This CDR3 region has 14 residues. CDR1 and CDR2 (germline): ENHRY, SYGVKD. V lost 3 bases, J lost 3 bases, and 1 base stayed unmatched. CDR3 in amino acids: CAISETSGYNEQFF. CDR3 nucleotide sequence: TGTGCCATCAGTGAAACTAGCGGCTACAATGAGCAGTTCTTC.

The J gene is TRBJ2-2, the V gene TRBV28; a weak D match, TRBD2 (7 bases). Trimming pared 7 bases from V and 6 bases from J, leaving 12 bases between. Germline CDR1 and CDR2: MDHEN and SYDVKM. This CDR3 has 13 residues. This CDR3 reads CASITGGPGELFF. DNA of the CDR3: TGTGCCAGCATTACGGGGGGCCCCGGGGAGCTGTTTTTT.

The chain combines TRBV7-9 with TRBJ2-3; 11 nucleotides agree with TRBD2. The length of the CDR3 is 16 residues. CDR1 is SEHNR and CDR2 is FQNEAQ in the germline V gene (reference sequence). After removal of 1 base from V and 1 base from J, the junction contained 1 base not matched to a gene. The CDR3 here is CASSLGGLAGTDTQYF. The CDR3 DNA follows: TGTGCCAGCAGCTTAGGGGGACTAGCGGGCACAGATACGCAGTATTTT.

The chain recombines TRBV27 with TRBJ2-1; 9 nucleotides align to TRBD2. CDR1 is MNHEY and CDR2 is SMNVEV in the germline V gene (reference sequence). CDR3 length: 18 residues. The V gene end was trimmed by 7 bases and the J gene end by 2 bases; junction bases not matched to a gene: 15. The CDR3 region has the DNA TGTGCCAGCAAGGCGGGGCTAGCGGGATCAGACCCCTACAATGAGCAGTTCTTC. It codes for CASKAGLAGSDPYNEQFF.